In its sample, the clone carrying this T cell receptor (beta chain) was seen once. Generated by immunoSEQ multiplex PCR, the TCRdb table keeps only in-frame clones and is missing some. The repertoire holds around 340,000 clones, with approximately 95% as singletons. Germline CDR1 SGHTA, CDR2 FQGTGA. The CDR3 is 19 amino acids. V lost 5 bases and J lost 3; bases outside the gene matches: 15. This specimen belongs to a study of shared T cell receptors in the human thymus. The clonotype was recovered from a human donor. The sequenced sample was thymocytes. The J gene is TRBJ2-2, the V gene TRBV7-3; 10 bases agree with TRBD1. CDR3: CASSPKAGQGMHHTGELFF. CDR3 nucleotide sequence: TGTGCCAGCAGCCCCAAAGCGGGACAGGGGATGCATCACACCGGGGAGCTGTTTTTT.